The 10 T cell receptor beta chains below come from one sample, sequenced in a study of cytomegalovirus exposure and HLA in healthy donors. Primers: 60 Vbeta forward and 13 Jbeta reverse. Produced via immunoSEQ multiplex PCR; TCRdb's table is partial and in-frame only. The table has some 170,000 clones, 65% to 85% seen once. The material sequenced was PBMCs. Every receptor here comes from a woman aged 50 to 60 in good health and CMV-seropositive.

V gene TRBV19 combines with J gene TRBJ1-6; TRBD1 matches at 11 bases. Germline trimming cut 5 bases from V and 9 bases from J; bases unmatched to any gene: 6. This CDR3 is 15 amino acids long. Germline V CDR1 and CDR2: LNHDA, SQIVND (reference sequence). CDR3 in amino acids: CASSSGTGGISPLHF. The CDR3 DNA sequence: TGTGCCAGTAGTTCGGGGACAGGGGGGATTTCACCCCTCCACTTT.

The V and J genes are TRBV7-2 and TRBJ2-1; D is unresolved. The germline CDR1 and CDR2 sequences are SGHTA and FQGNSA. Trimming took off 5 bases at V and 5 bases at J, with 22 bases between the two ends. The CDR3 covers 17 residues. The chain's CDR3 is CASSPPIWAPYNNEQFF. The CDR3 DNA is TGTGCCAGCAGCCCTCCGATTTGGGCCCCCTATAACAATGAGCAGTTCTTC.

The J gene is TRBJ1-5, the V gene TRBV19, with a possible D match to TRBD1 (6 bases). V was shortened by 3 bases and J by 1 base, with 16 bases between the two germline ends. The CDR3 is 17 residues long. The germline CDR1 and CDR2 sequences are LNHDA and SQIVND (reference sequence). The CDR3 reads CASSILPVGTSNQPQHF. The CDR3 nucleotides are TGTGCCAGTAGTATCCTCCCCGTCGGGACAAGCAATCAGCCCCAGCATTTT.

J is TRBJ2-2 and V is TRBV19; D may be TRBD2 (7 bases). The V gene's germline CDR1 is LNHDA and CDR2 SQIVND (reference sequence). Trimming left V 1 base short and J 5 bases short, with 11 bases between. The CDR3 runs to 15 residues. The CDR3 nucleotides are TGTGCCAGTAGTATAGGCGGGGGCTGGACCGGGGAGCTGTTTTTT. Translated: CASSIGGGWTGELFF.

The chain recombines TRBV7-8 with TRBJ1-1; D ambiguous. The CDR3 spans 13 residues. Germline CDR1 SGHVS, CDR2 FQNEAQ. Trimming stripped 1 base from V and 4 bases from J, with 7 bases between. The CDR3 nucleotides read TGTGCCAGCAGCTTAGGGCTAGGCACTGAAGCTTTCTTT. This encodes CASSLGLGTEAFF.

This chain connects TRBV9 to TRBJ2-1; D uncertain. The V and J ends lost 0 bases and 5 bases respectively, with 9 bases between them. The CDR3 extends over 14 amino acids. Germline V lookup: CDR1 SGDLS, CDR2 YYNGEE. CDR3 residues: CASSVVDSHNEQFF. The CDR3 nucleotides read TGTGCCAGCAGCGTAGTAGACTCTCACAATGAGCAGTTCTTC. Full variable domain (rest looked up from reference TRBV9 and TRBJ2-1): DSGVTQTPKHLITATGQRVTLRCSPRSGDLSVYWYQQSLDQGLQFLIQYYNGEERAKGNILERFSAQQFPDLHSELNLSSLELGDSALYFCASSVVDSHNEQFFGPGTRLTVL.

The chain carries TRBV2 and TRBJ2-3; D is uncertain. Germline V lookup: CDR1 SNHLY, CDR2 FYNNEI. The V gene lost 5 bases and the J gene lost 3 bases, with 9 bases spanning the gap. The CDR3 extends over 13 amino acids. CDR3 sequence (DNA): TGTGCCAGCAGTTTATATGAGACAGATACGCAGTATTTT. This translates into CASSLYETDTQYF.

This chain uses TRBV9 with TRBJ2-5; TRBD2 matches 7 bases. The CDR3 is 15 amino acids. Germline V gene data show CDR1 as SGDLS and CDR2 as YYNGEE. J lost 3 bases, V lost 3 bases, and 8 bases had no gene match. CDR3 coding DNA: TGTGCCAGCAGCGCCACCGGGACTAAAAAAGAGACCCAGTACTTC. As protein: CASSATGTKKETQYF.

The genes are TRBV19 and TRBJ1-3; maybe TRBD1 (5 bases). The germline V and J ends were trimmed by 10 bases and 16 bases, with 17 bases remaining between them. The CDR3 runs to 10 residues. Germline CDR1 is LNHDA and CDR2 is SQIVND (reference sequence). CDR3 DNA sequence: TGTGCCAAGGGGTCGGGTTCCCGGTATTTT. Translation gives CAKGSGSRYF.

In DNA, the CDR3 is TGCGCCAGCAAGGAGGGACTCAGCAATGAAGCTTTCTTT. This sequence encodes CASKEGLSNEAFF. The chain links TRBV5-1 to TRBJ1-1; D perhaps matches TRBD1 (5 bases). Germline assignment: CDR1 SGHRS and CDR2 YFSETQ. The length of the CDR3 is 13 residues. Trimming stripped 6 bases from V and 7 bases from J, with 16 bases between.